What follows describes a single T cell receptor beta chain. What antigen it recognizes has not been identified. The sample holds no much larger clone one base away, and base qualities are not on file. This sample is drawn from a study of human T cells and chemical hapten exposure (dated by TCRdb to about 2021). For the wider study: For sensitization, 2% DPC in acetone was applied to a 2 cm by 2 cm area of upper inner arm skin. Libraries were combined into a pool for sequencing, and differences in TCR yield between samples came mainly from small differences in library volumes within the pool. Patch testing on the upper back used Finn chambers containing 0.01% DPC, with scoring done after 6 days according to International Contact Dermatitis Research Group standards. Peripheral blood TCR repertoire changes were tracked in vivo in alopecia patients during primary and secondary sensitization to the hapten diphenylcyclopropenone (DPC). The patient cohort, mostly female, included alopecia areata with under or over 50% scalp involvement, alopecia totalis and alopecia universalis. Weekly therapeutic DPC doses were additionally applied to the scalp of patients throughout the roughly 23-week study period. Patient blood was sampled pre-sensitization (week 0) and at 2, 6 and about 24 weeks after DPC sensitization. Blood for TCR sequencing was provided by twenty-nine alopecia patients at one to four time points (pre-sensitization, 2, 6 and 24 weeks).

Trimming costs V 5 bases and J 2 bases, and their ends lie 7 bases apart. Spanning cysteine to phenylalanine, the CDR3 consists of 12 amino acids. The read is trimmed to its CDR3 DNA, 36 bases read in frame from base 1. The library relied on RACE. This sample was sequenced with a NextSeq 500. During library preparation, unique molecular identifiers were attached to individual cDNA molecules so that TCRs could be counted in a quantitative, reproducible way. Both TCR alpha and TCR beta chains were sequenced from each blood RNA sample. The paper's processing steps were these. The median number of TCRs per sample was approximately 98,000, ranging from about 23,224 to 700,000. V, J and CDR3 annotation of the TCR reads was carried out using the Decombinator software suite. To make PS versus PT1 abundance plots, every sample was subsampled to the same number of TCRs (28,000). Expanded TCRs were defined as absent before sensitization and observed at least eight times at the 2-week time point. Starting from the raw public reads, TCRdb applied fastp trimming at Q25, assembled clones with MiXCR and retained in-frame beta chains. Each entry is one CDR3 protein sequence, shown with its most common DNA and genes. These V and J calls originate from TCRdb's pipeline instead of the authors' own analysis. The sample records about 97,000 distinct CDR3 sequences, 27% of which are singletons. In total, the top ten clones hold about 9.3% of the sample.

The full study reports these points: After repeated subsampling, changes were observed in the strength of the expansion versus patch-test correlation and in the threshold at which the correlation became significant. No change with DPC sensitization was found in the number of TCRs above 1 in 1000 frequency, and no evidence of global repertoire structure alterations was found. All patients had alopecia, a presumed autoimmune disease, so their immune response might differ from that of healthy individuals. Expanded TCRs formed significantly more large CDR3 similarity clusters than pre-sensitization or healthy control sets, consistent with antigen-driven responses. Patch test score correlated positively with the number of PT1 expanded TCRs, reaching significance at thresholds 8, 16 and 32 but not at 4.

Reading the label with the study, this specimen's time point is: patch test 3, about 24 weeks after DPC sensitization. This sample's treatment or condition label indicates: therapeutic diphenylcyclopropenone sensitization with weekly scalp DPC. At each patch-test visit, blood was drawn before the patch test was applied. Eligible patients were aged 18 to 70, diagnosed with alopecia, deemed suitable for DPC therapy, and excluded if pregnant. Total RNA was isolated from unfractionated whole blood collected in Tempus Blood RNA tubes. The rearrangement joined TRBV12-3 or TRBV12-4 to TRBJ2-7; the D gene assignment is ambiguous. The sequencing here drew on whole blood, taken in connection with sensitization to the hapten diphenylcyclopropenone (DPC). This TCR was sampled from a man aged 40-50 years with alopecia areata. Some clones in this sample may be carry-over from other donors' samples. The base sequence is TGTGCCAGCAGTGGGGTCACCTACGAGCAGTACTTC. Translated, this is CASSGVTYEQYF.